These 18 T cell receptor beta chains were all obtained from the same sample, sequenced in a study of OX40 agonist ivuxolimab in advanced cancers. TCRdb keeps only in-frame clones here, not all; method: immunoSEQ multiplex PCR. The data show tens of thousands of clones, 80% to 90% seen once. The sequencing here drew on CD4+ or CD8+ T cells sorted from blood, taken in a trial of the OX40 agonist ivuxolimab. The receptors derive from an adult with an advanced solid tumor such as melanoma, head and neck, liver or kidney cancer.

The chain carries TRBV25-1 and TRBJ1-1; a weak D match, TRBD1 (5 bases). This CDR3 comprises 12 residues. The germline V gene has CDR1 MGHDK and CDR2 SYGVNS. Trimming stripped 5 bases from V and 4 bases from J, with 8 bases between. CDR3 bases: TGTGCCAGCAGTCGGGGGACCACTGAAGCTTTCTTT. It encodes CASSRGTTEAFF.

J is TRBJ2-6 and V is TRBV6-1; perhaps TRBD2 as D (7 bases). The V end lost 5 bases, the J end lost 3 bases, and 11 bases lay between the germline ends. There are 15 residues in the CDR3. Per germline, CDR1 MNHNS and CDR2 SASEGT. The CDR3 DNA is TGTGCCAGCAGTCGAGGGGGGGTTGGGGCCAACGTCCTGACTTTC. Protein: CASSRGGVGANVLTF.

This clone was detected once. The V call is TRBV21-1, the J call TRBJ2-2; the D call of TRBD1 is as the table states it, not checked on the DNA. TRBV21-1 is flagged as a pseudogene. CDR3 size: 17 residues. CDR3: CASTGGHRGRDTGELFF. The CDR3 DNA sequence: TGTGCCAGCACCGGGGGGCACAGGGGGCGCGACACCGGGGAGCTGTTTTTT.

The chain has TRBV7-2 and TRBJ1-1; D not resolved. From germline, CDR1 is SGHTA and CDR2 FQGNSA. V lost 1 base and J 1 base, leaving 1 base between the germline ends. The CDR3 contains 12 residues. The CDR3 sequence is CASSLENTEAFF. The CDR3 DNA reads as TGTGCCAGCAGCTTAGAGAACACTGAAGCTTTCTTT.

This chain joins TRBV6-5 and TRBJ1-4; D uncertain. V was shortened by 0 bases and J by 11 bases, with 10 bases between the two germline ends. This CDR3 is built from 13 residues. The germline CDR1 and CDR2 sequences are MNHEY and SVGAGI. CDR3 nucleotide sequence: TGTGCCAGCAGTTACTCCAGGTTTGGGAAACTGTTTTTT. Its translation: CASSYSRFGKLFF.

The rearrangement joins TRBV4-2 to TRBJ2-7, with TRBD1 identical over 7 bases. This CDR3 region has 15 residues. Germline V gives CDR1 LGHNA, CDR2 YNFKEQ. Trimming cost V 4 bases and J 2 bases; bases outside gene matches: 8. The CDR3 bases are TGTGCCAGCAGCCCACTTGGGGACAGAGCCTACGAGCAGTACTTC. Its protein product is CASSPLGDRAYEQYF.

The chain joins TRBV27 to TRBJ2-1; TRBD2 aligns across 10 bases. V was pared by 2 bases and J by 7 bases, with 11 bases of the junction left unmatched. The CDR3 sequence is 17 residues long. CDR1 is MNHEY, CDR2 SMNVEV, per germline (reference sequence). The CDR3 loop is CASSLPFIGTSENEQFF. CDR3 nucleotides: TGTGCCAGCAGTTTACCCTTTATTGGGACTAGCGAGAATGAGCAGTTCTTC.

This chain joins TRBV25-1 and TRBJ2-5, with D possibly TRBD1 on 5 matching bases. Germline V gene data show CDR1 as MGHDK and CDR2 as SYGVNS. The CDR3 runs 12 residues. Trimming shortened V by 8 bases and J by 1 base, and 8 bases separated the two germline ends. The CDR3 loop reads CASRQGQETQYF. CDR3 in DNA: TGTGCCAGCCGTCAGGGCCAAGAGACCCAGTACTTC.

The V gene is TRBV7-9, the J gene TRBJ1-4; D gene unclear. The germline V gene encodes CDR1 SEHNR and CDR2 FQNEAQ (reference sequence). The CDR3 length is 11 residues. The V and J ends lost 3 bases and 8 bases respectively, with 4 bases between them. The CDR3 DNA reads as TGTGCCAGCAGCTTCCGGGAAAAACTGTTTTTT. This encodes CASSFREKLFF. Drawing the rest from reference TRBV7-9 and TRBJ1-4, the complete variable domain is DTGVSQNPRHKITKRGQNVTFRCDPISEHNRLYWYRQTLGQGPEFLTYFQNEAQLEKSRLLSDRFSAERPKGSFSTLEIQRTEQGDSAMYLCASSFREKLFFGSGTQLSVL.

This clone was counted a few times. V is TRBV10-2 and J is TRBJ2-7; no clear D gene. V lost 3 bases, J lost 1 base, and 13 bases lay in between. The CDR3 length is 15 residues. CDR1 and CDR2 (germline): WSHSY, SAAADI. CDR3 region: CASSETLEESYEQYF. In DNA form, the CDR3 reads TGCGCCAGCAGTGAAACTCTCGAGGAGTCCTACGAGCAGTACTTC.

The V and J genes are TRBV4-1 and TRBJ1-5, with D tentatively TRBD1 (6 bases). The CDR3 totals 17 residues. Germline lookup yields CDR1 MGHRA and CDR2 YSYEKL. V lost 0 bases and J 2 bases, leaving 14 bases between the germline ends. The CDR3 region has the DNA TGCGCCAGCAGCCAAGATGGGAACAGGGATGGCAATCAGCCCCAGCATTTT. It codes for CASSQDGNRDGNQPQHF.

The V call is TRBV19, the J call TRBJ2-5; 7 nucleotides line up with TRBD1. V trimming: 4 bases; J trimming: 1 base; junction bases outside the gene matches: 6. Germline CDR1 and CDR2: LNHDA and SQIVND (reference sequence). CDR3 length: 15 amino acids. As DNA, the CDR3 is TGTGCCAGTAGTAGAATCCGGGACAGCCAAGAGACCCAGTACTTC. Protein sequence: CASSRIRDSQETQYF.

The chain couples TRBV6-1 to TRBJ2-2; possibly TRBD1 for D (6 bases). The length of the CDR3 is 15 residues. The germline V gene has CDR1 MNHNS and CDR2 SASEGT. Trimming removed 7 bases from V and 6 bases from J, with 18 bases in between. Here the CDR3 reads CASTQKQGFSGELFF. In DNA form, the CDR3 reads TGTGCCAGCACCCAAAAACAGGGATTTTCCGGGGAGCTGTTTTTT.

V is TRBV7-6 and J is TRBJ1-4; unclear D gene. The V gene lost 5 bases and the J gene lost 0 bases, with 7 bases spanning the gap. CDR3 length: 14 residues. Germline CDR1 SGHVS, CDR2 FNYEAQ. The CDR3 DNA follows: TGTGCCAGCAGCCTACAGCCAACTAATGAAAAACTGTTTTTT. As protein: CASSLQPTNEKLFF.

V usage is TRBV7-9 and J usage is TRBJ2-6, with D uncertain. The V and J ends lost 6 bases and 0 bases respectively, with 12 bases between them. Germline values: CDR1 SEHNR, CDR2 FQNEAQ (reference sequence). This CDR3 comprises 16 residues. The CDR3 here is CASSPVLFSGANVLTF. The CDR3 DNA reads TGTGCCAGCAGTCCCGTGCTTTTCTCTGGGGCCAACGTCCTGACTTTC.

The chain has TRBV9 and TRBJ2-4, with 7 bases matching TRBD1. The CDR3 covers 14 residues. The germline V gene encodes CDR1 SGDLS and CDR2 YYNGEE. Losses at the gene ends were 3 bases for V and 3 bases for J; bases not matched to a gene: 3. CDR3 sequence: CASSAGTVKNIQYF. DNA for the CDR3: TGTGCCAGCAGCGCCGGGACAGTCAAAAACATTCAGTACTTC.

As to this clone: Because it lacks the conserved phenylalanine or tryptophan at the end, this CDR3 is likely a read error. This chain connects TRBV4-1 to TRBJ1-1; 10 bases are shared with TRBD1. The J segment lost 1 base and the V segment lost 4 bases, leaving 9 bases of the junction unmatched. CDR3 size: 17 residues. Germline assignment: CDR1 MGHRA and CDR2 YSYEKL. As DNA, the CDR3 is TGCGCCAGCAGCCCCAGGGGACAGGGGATGGAGAACACTGAAGCTTTCCTT. It specifies CASSPRGQGMENTEAFL.

The V call is TRBV28, the J call TRBJ1-5; TRBD1 aligns across 8 bases. This CDR3 is 19 amino acids long. V lost 6 bases, J lost 7 bases, and 23 bases stayed unmatched. In germline, CDR1 is MDHEN, CDR2 SYDVKM. The CDR3 sequence is CASRLTGGLELGRRQPQHF. The CDR3 DNA is TGTGCCAGCAGATTAACAGGGGGATTAGAGCTTGGTAGAAGGCAGCCCCAGCATTTT.